Below are 28 T cell receptor beta chains sequenced from a single sample in a study of T cell responses to AZD1222 COVID-19 vaccine (dated by TCRdb to the early 2020s). Libraries came from the immunoSEQ multiplex PCR assay. TCRdb retrieved this table from immuneACCESS and kept in-frame rearrangements only. Not all clones are present; in checked studies, unresolved V genes account for under half, and no reason is known for the remainder. A total of tens of thousands of clones appear in this sample, around 90% of them only once. The leading ten clones occupy over 5.5% of the sample. The time point label, as the study defines it: baseline before first vaccination. The specimen comprised peripheral blood, sampled on day 0 of AZD1222 vaccination. Every receptor here comes from an adult in good health.

As for this clone: Other DNA sequences from this sample encode an identical CDR3 as well. CDR3 sequence: CASSLDRDPQPQHF. Here the CDR3 DNA reads TGTGCCAGCAGCTTAGACCGGGATCCACAGCCCCAGCATTTT. The chain combines TRBV7-9 with TRBJ1-5; no firm D call. The CDR3 runs to 14 residues. Germline V gene lookup returns CDR1 SEHNR and CDR2 FQNEAQ (reference sequence). V gave up 1 base and J gave up 7 bases, with 11 bases separating them.

This chain connects TRBV19 to TRBJ1-2; 10 bases are a match to TRBD1. Germline CDR1 is LNHDA and CDR2 is SQIVND (reference sequence). CDR3 length: 16 residues. Trimming at V came to 6 bases and at J to 4 bases, leaving 11 bases not matched to a gene. CDR3 loop: CASSAGSGTGVYGYTF. Here the CDR3 DNA reads TGTGCCAGTAGCGCCGGCTCCGGGACAGGGGTCTATGGCTACACCTTC.

The chain recombines TRBV7-2 with TRBJ1-4; D is possibly TRBD1 (5 bases). There are 16 residues in the CDR3. Trimming cost V 5 bases and J 0 bases, with 13 bases left between them. The germline gives CDR1 SGHTA, CDR2 FQGNSA. CDR3 amino acids: CASSITGVATNEKLFF. For the CDR3, the DNA is TGTGCCAGCAGCATTACAGGCGTTGCAACTAATGAAAAACTGTTTTTT.

The rearrangement links TRBV19 to TRBJ2-1; the match to TRBD1 covers 8 bases. In germline, CDR1 is LNHDA, CDR2 SQIVND (reference sequence). Germline trimming cut 7 bases from V and 2 bases from J; bases unmatched to any gene: 4. This CDR3 contains 14 residues. The CDR3 spells CASTTGGTYNEQFF. CDR3 in DNA: TGTGCCAGTACCACAGGGGGGACCTACAATGAGCAGTTCTTC.

The rearrangement links TRBV5-5 to TRBJ1-2, with D possibly TRBD1 on 5 matching bases. The CDR3 sequence is 11 residues long. Deletions cut 1 base from V and 13 bases from J, with 11 bases between. The germline CDR1 and CDR2 sequences are SGHKS and YYEKEE (reference sequence). The CDR3 DNA follows: TGTGCCAGCAGCTTGAATGGGGGAACCACCTTC. Encoded protein: CASSLNGGTTF.

The CDR3 nucleotides read TGTGCCAGCAGTTTACGACACCGCAATCAGCCCCAGCATTTT. Translated, it gives CASSLRHRNQPQHF. The V and J genes are TRBV27 and TRBJ1-5; no clear D. The ends were cut back, 2 bases at V and 2 bases at J, with 7 bases in the middle. This CDR3 comprises 14 residues. Germline lookup yields CDR1 MNHEY and CDR2 SMNVEV (reference sequence).

This chain connects TRBV5-4 to TRBJ2-2; possibly TRBD1 or TRBD2 for D (5 bases each). CDR1 SGHNT and CDR2 YYREEE come from the germline V gene (reference sequence). Deletions cut 4 bases from V and 4 bases from J, with 17 bases between. CDR3 length: 16 residues. The CDR3 here is CASSTALGPVTGELFF. The CDR3 DNA sequence: TGTGCCAGCAGCACAGCTCTGGGACCGGTCACCGGGGAGCTGTTTTTT. Full variable domain (remainder filled in from reference TRBV5-4 and TRBJ2-2): ETGVTQSPTHLIKTRGQQVTLRCSSQSGHNTVSWYQQALGQGPQFIFQYYREEENGRGNFPPRFSGLQFPNYSSELNVNALELDDSALYLCASSTALGPVTGELFFGEGSRLTVL.

V gene TRBV6-5 combines with J gene TRBJ2-1; D unclear. The V gene lost 5 bases and the J gene lost 5 bases, with 7 bases spanning the gap. The CDR3 is made up of 12 amino acids. CDR1 MNHEY and CDR2 SVGAGI come from the germline V gene. The CDR3 loop reads CASSRTDNEQFF. CDR3 nucleotides: TGTGCCAGCAGTCGAACGGACAATGAGCAGTTCTTC.

The chain employs TRBV27 and TRBJ1-4; D perhaps matches TRBD1 (6 bases). The V gene's germline CDR1 is MNHEY and CDR2 SMNVEV (reference sequence). This CDR3 region has 15 residues. Trimming removed 6 bases from V and 5 bases from J, with 16 bases in between. The CDR3 DNA reads TGTGCCAGCAGCCTTGACAGGAACATGAATGAAAAACTGTTTTTT. Translated, it gives CASSLDRNMNEKLFF.

This clone has only a few counts. The CDR3 here is CASSVCYGYTF. CDR3 nucleotide sequence: TGTGCCAGCAGCGTTTGCTATGGCTACACCTTC. The chain recombines TRBV9 with TRBJ1-2; D is uncertain. Germline V gives CDR1 SGDLS, CDR2 YYNGEE. This CDR3 spans 11 amino acids. Trimming took off 2 bases at V and 4 bases at J, with 3 bases between the two ends.

CDR3 amino acids: CASSLGVGSYNEQFF. The CDR3, as DNA: TGTGCCAGTAGTTTAGGGGTCGGCTCCTACAATGAGCAGTTCTTC. The gene calls are TRBV19 and TRBJ2-1; D is perhaps TRBD1 (5 bases). V lost 5 bases and J lost 0, with 11 bases in between. Germline CDR1 LNHDA, CDR2 SQIVND (reference sequence). The CDR3 extends over 15 amino acids.

The genes are TRBV12-3 or TRBV12-4 and TRBJ1-1, with D possibly TRBD1 on 5 matching bases. Trimming stripped 1 base from V and 11 bases from J, with 8 bases between. This CDR3 region has 11 residues. The CDR3 loop is CASSLVGDAFF. DNA for the CDR3: TGTGCCAGCAGTTTAGTAGGGGACGCTTTCTTT.

This clone was detected once. The chain combines TRBV11-2 with TRBJ1-6; possibly TRBD1 for D (5 bases). The CDR3 extends over 16 amino acids. In germline, CDR1 is SGHAT, CDR2 FQNNGV. V shed 5 bases and J shed 9 bases, with 20 bases lying between them. This CDR3 is CASSLDLGEVGSPLHF. As DNA, the CDR3 is TGTGCCAGCAGCCTCGATCTGGGGGAGGTGGGTTCACCCCTCCACTTT.

The chain recombines TRBV19 with TRBJ1-1; TRBD1 is a possible D gene (5 bases). This CDR3 region has 16 residues. From germline, CDR1 is LNHDA and CDR2 SQIVND (reference sequence). V lost 7 bases and J lost 2, with 20 bases in between. The CDR3 protein is CASTLTRTTINTEAFF. CDR3 DNA sequence: TGTGCCAGTACCCTCACTAGGACAACGATTAACACTGAAGCTTTCTTT.

This rearrangement joins TRBV23-1 to TRBJ2-7; TRBD1 aligns across 9 bases. TRBV23-1 carries the ORF label, with uncertain function. The ends lost 2 bases at V and 6 bases at J; junction bases unmatched: 11. This CDR3 has 16 amino acids. CDR3 region: CASSQNPGQGTCEQYF. Here the CDR3 DNA reads TGCGCCAGCAGTCAAAACCCGGGACAGGGTACCTGCGAGCAGTACTTC.

This clone has more than one count but fewer than ten. This chain joins TRBV3-1 (or the pseudogene TRBV3-2) and TRBJ2-3, with 8 bases fitting TRBD1. The J segment lost 6 bases and the V segment lost 6 bases, leaving 14 bases of the junction unmatched. This CDR3 comprises 16 residues. CDR1 is LGHDT and CDR2 is YNNKEL in the germline V gene (reference sequence). Written as DNA, the CDR3 is TGTGCCAGCAGATCGAATACAGGGGGTGCATCGGATACGCAGTATTTT. Protein sequence: CASRSNTGGASDTQYF.

CDR3 coding DNA: TGCGCCAGCAGCCAAGATGGCGCCTATTCAGATACGCAGTATTTT. This gives the protein CASSQDGAYSDTQYF. The J gene is TRBJ2-3, the V gene TRBV4-1; D is unresolved. Trimming took 0 bases from V and 4 from J, leaving 11 bases between them. Germline V gene sequence: CDR1 MGHRA, CDR2 YSYEKL. This CDR3 is 15 amino acids long.

This clone was counted once. Other nucleotide sequences from this sample produce the same CDR3. The gene calls are TRBV5-1 and TRBJ1-1; D unresolved. V was pared by 1 base and J by 2 bases, with 6 bases between. Germline CDR1 SGHRS, CDR2 YFSETQ. The CDR3 is made up of 13 amino acids. The CDR3 is CASSLLGNTEAFF. DNA of the CDR3: TGCGCCAGCAGCTTGCTAGGCAACACTGAAGCTTTCTTT.

This rearrangement joins TRBV19 to TRBJ1-5; no definite D call. The V end lost 7 bases, the J end lost 5 bases, and 9 bases lay between the germline ends. The germline V gene encodes CDR1 LNHDA and CDR2 SQIVND (reference sequence). The CDR3 is made up of 12 amino acids. CDR3 DNA sequence: TGTGCCAGTAAGAGCAGCCATCAGCCCCAGCATTTT. Its translation is CASKSSHQPQHF. The whole variable domain, remainder taken from reference TRBV19 and TRBJ1-5, is DGGITQSPKYLFRKEGQNVTLSCEQNLNHDAMYWYRQDPGQGLRLIYYSQIVNDFQKGDIAEGYSVSREKKESFPLTVTSAQKNPTAFYLCASKSSHQPQHFGDGTRLSIL.

The CDR3 loop is CASSAGRDTEAFF. CDR3 in DNA: TGTGCCAGCAGTGCAGGGAGAGACACTGAAGCTTTCTTT. The rearrangement links TRBV6-4 to TRBJ1-1; D perhaps matches TRBD1 (5 bases). Germline V gene lookup returns CDR1 MRHNA and CDR2 SNTAGT. Trimming cost V 4 bases and J 3 bases, with 9 bases left between them. The CDR3 length is 13 residues.

The chain is built from TRBV28 and TRBJ1-5; tentatively, D is TRBD1 (6 bases). Deletions cut 3 bases from V and 1 base from J, with 10 bases between. The CDR3 consists of 15 residues. Germline CDR1 is MDHEN and CDR2 is SYDVKM. The chain's CDR3 is CASSFGGRSNQPQHF. CDR3 sequence (DNA): TGTGCCAGCAGTTTTGGGGGGCGAAGCAATCAGCCCCAGCATTTT. Using reference TRBV28 and TRBJ1-5 for the parts outside the CDR3, the full variable domain is DVKVTQSSRYLVKRTGEKVFLECVQDMDHENMFWYRQDPGLGLRLIYFSYDVKMKEKGDIPEGYSVSREKKERFSLILESASTNQTSMYLCASSFGGRSNQPQHFGDGTRLSIL.

This sequence joins TRBV7-9 and TRBJ2-7; 7 bases are a match to TRBD1. V lost 5 bases and J lost 3; bases outside the gene matches: 7. The CDR3 has 14 residues. Germline V lookup: CDR1 SEHNR, CDR2 FQNEAQ (reference sequence). CDR3 protein: CASSLPDRIYEQYF. The CDR3 nucleotides read TGTGCCAGCAGCCTGCCGGACAGGATCTACGAGCAGTACTTC. Based on the CDR3 plus reference TRBV7-9 and TRBJ2-7, the full variable domain is DTGVSQNPRHKITKRGQNVTFRCDPISEHNRLYWYRQTLGQGPEFLTYFQNEAQLEKSRLLSDRFSAERPKGSFSTLEIQRTEQGDSAMYLCASSLPDRIYEQYFGPGTRLTVT.

V is TRBV7-2 and J is TRBJ1-6, with a possible D match to TRBD1 (5 bases). V was trimmed by 2 bases and J by 6 bases, leaving 8 bases between them. Per the germline V gene, CDR1 is SGHTA and CDR2 is FQGNSA. The CDR3 consists of 14 residues. The CDR3 loop is CASSLQGSNSPLHF. CDR3 in DNA: TGTGCCAGCAGCTTACAGGGCTCTAATTCACCCCTCCACTTT.

V usage is TRBV6-5 and J usage is TRBJ1-1; maybe TRBD1 (6 bases). V lost 6 bases and J 0 bases, leaving 8 bases between the germline ends. The length of the CDR3 is 13 residues. Germline CDR1 MNHEY, CDR2 SVGAGI. CDR3 in DNA: TGTGCCAGCAGGTGGACAGTGAACACTGAAGCTTTCTTT. As protein: CASRWTVNTEAFF.

The chain recombines TRBV9 with TRBJ2-2, with D possibly matching TRBD2 (7 bases). The CDR3 has 14 amino acids. Per germline, CDR1 SGDLS and CDR2 YYNGEE. The germline V and J ends were trimmed by 3 bases and 5 bases, with 11 bases remaining between them. The CDR3 loop is CASSGKGGTGELFF. CDR3 sequence (DNA): TGTGCCAGCAGCGGCAAGGGGGGGACCGGGGAGCTGTTTTTT.

The J gene is TRBJ2-7, the V gene TRBV7-6; 10 bases align to TRBD2. The CDR3 is made up of 17 amino acids. Germline V gene data show CDR1 as SGHVS and CDR2 as FNYEAQ. Trimming removed 1 base from V and 1 base from J; junction bases left unmatched: 7. In nucleotides, the CDR3 is TGTGCCAGCAGCTTAGGAGTGGCTAGCGGGGGTTCCTACGAGCAGTACTTC. Its protein is CASSLGVASGGSYEQYF.

This clone has just one count. V usage is TRBV6-5 and J usage is TRBJ2-2; no firm D call. The CDR3 is made up of 14 amino acids. V was clipped by 2 bases and J by 1 base, with 5 bases between them. Per germline, CDR1 MNHEY and CDR2 SVGAGI. CDR3 protein: CASSYIGNTGELFF. The CDR3 DNA reads TGTGCCAGCAGTTACATTGGGAACACCGGGGAGCTGTTTTTT.

The rearrangement links TRBV19 to TRBJ1-1; no reliable D call. Trimming cost V 4 bases and J 2 bases, with 17 bases left between them. The CDR3 sequence is 16 residues long. CDR1 and CDR2 from the germline V gene are LNHDA and SQIVND (reference sequence). For the CDR3, the DNA is TGTGCCAGTAGTAGCCCGTTCCAGGCGAGAAACACTGAAGCTTTCTTT. It translates to CASSSPFQARNTEAFF.